The subject of this entry is one TCR beta chain. Profiled with immunoSEQ multiplex PCR; TCRdb holds only in-frame clones, not every one. The table has about 480,000 clones, around 85% seen once. This sample was included in a study of Ad26.COV2.S vaccination and SARS-CoV-2 variants. Treatment noted: over 15 received Ad26.COV2.S at low or high dose, single or two shots; five or six received placebo; per-sample allocation not given. The investigators took samples on day 63 after the first vaccine or placebo injection. Germline V gene data show CDR1 as GTSNPN and CDR2 as SVGIG (reference sequence). Trimming left V 2 bases short and J 4 bases short, with 8 bases between. The CDR3 is 12 residues long.

The rearrangement joins TRBV30 to TRBJ1-2; TRBD1 is a possible D gene (5 bases). The input for sequencing was peripheral blood, taken in a trial of Ad26.COV2.S vaccine versus placebo. This TCR derives from a person between 18 and 65 years old who received the Ad26.COV2.S COVID-19 vaccine or a placebo. Here the CDR3 DNA reads TGTGCCTGGAGTCGGGACTCCTATGGCTACACCTTC. Protein product: CAWSRDSYGYTF.